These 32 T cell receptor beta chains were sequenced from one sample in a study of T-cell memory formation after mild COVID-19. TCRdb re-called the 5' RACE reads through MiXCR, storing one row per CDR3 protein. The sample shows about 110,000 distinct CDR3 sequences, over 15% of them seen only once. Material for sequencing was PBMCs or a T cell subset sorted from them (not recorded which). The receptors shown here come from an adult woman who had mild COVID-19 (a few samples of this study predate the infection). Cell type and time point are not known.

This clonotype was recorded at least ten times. The CDR3 DNA reads TGTGCCAGCAGCTTGGGAGAGAACACTGAAGCTTTCTTT. Translated: CASSLGENTEAFF. The J gene is TRBJ1-1, the V gene TRBV12-3 or TRBV12-4; D ambiguous. V lost 6 bases and J 1 base, leaving 9 bases between the germline ends. CDR3 length: 13 residues.

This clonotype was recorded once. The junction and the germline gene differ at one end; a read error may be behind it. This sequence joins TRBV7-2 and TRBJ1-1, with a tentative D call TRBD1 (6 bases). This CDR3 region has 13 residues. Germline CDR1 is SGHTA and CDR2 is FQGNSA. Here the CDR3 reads CASSQQGTIPRYF. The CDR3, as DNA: TGTGCCAGCAGCCAACAAGGGACAATACCGCGGTACTTT.

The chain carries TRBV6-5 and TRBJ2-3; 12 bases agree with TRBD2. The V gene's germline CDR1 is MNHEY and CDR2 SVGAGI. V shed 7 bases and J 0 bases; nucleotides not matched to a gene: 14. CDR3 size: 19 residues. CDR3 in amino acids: CASNKYGTSGPLSTDTQYF. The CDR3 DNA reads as TGTGCCAGCAATAAGTACGGGACTAGCGGGCCCCTGAGCACAGATACGCAGTATTTT.

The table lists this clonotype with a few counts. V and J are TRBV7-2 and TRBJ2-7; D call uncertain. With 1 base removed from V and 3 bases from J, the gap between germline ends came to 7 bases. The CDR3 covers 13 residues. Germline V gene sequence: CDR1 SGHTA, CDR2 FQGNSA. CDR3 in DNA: TGTGCCAGCAGCTTAGTTCCGGACTACGAGCAGTACTTC. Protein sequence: CASSLVPDYEQYF.

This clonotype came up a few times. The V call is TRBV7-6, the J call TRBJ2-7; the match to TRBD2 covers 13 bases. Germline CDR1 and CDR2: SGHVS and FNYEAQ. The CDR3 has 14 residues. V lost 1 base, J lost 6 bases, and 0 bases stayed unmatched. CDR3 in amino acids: CASSLGTSGGEQYF. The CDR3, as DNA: TGTGCCAGCAGCTTAGGGACTAGCGGGGGCGAGCAGTACTTC. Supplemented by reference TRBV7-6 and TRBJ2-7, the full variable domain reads GAGVSQSPRYKVTKRGQDVALRCDPISGHVSLYWYRQALGQGPEFLTYFNYEAQQDKSGLPNDRFSAERPEGSISTLTIQRTEQRDSAMYRCASSLGTSGGEQYFGPGTRLTVT.

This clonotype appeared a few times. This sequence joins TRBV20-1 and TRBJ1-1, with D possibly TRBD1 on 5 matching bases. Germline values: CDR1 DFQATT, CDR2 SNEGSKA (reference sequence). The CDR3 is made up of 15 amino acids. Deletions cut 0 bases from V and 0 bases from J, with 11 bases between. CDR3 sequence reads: CSARDIRGLNTEAFF. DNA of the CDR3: TGCAGTGCTAGAGATATAAGGGGATTGAACACTGAAGCTTTCTTT.

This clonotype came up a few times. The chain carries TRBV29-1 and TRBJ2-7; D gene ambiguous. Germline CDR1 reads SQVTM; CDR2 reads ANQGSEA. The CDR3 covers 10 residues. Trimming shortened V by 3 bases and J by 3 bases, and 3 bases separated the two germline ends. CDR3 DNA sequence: TGCAGCGTTGAGGACTACGAGCAGTACTTC. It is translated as CSVEDYEQYF.

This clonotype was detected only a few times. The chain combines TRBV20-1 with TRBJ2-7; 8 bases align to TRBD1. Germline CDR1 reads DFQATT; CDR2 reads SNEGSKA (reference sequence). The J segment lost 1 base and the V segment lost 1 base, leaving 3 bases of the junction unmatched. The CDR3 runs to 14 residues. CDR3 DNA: TGCAGTGCTAGAGCTGGACAGGGATCCTACGAGCAGTACTTC. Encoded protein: CSARAGQGSYEQYF.

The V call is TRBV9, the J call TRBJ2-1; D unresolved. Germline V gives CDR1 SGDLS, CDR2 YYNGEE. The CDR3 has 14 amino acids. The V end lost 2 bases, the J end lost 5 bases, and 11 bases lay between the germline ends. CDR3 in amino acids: CASSVDGYNNEQFF. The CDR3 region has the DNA TGTGCCAGCAGCGTGGACGGATATAACAATGAGCAGTTCTTC.

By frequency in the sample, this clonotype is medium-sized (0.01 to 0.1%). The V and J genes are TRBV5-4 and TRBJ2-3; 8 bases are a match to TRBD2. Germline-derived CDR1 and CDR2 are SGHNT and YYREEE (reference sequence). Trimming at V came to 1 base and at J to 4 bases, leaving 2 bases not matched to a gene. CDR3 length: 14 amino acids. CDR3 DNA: TGTGCCAGCAGCTTGATCGGGGGGGCAGATACGCAGTATTTT. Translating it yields CASSLIGGADTQYF.

As DNA, the CDR3 is TGTGCCAGCAGTTTCGTCCGGGATACGCAGTATTTT. This codes for CASSFVRDTQYF. The chain links TRBV12-3 or TRBV12-4 to TRBJ2-3; D gene unclear. V lost 3 bases to trimming and J lost 6 bases, with 7 bases between them. The CDR3 consists of 12 residues.

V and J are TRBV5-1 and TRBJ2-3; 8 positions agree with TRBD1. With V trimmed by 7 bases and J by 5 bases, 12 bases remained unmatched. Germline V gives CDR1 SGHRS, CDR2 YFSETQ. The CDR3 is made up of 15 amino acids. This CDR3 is CASQRWDRSKDTQYF. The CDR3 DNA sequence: TGCGCCAGCCAGAGATGGGACAGGTCGAAAGATACGCAGTATTTT. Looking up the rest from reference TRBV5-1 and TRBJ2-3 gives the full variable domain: KAGVTQTPRYLIKTRGQQVTLSCSPISGHRSVSWYQQTPGQGLQFLFEYFSETQRNKGNFPGRFSGRQFSNSRSEMNVSTLELGDSALYLCASQRWDRSKDTQYFGPGTRLTVL.

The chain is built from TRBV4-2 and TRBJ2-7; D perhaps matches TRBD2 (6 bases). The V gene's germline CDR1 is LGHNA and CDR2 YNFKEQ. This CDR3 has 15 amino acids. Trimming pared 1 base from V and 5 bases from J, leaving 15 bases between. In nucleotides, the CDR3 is TGTGCCAGCAGCCAAGGGGCCGGGAGTGAGGACGAGCAGTACTTC. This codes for CASSQGAGSEDEQYF.

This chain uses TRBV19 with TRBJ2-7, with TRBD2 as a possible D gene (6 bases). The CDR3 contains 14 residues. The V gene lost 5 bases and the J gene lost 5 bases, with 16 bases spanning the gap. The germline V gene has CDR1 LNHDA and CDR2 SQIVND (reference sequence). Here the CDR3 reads CASSPSGSGHEQYF. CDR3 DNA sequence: TGTGCCAGTAGTCCCTCGGGTAGCGGCCACGAGCAGTACTTC.

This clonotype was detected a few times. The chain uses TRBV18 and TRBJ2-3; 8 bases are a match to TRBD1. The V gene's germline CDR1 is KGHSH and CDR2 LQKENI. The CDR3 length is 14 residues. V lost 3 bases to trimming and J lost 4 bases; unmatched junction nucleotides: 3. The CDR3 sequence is CASSPSGGADTQYF. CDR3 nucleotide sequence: TGTGCCAGCTCACCTTCAGGGGGCGCAGATACGCAGTATTTT.

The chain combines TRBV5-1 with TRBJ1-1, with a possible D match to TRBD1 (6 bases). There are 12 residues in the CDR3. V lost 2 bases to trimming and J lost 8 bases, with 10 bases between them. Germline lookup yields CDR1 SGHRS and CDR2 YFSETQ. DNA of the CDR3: TGCGCCAGCAGCTTTCAGGGGCCCGAAGCTTTCTTT. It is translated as CASSFQGPEAFF.

The CDR3 nucleotides read TGCGCCAGCAGCGAGCAGGACACCATCCAAGAGACCCAGTACTTC. Its protein is CASSEQDTIQETQYF. The J gene is TRBJ2-5, the V gene TRBV4-1; D possibly corresponds to TRBD1 (5 bases). CDR1 and CDR2 from the germline V gene are MGHRA and YSYEKL. This CDR3 region has 15 residues. Trimming removed 5 bases at V and 1 base at J, with 14 bases between.

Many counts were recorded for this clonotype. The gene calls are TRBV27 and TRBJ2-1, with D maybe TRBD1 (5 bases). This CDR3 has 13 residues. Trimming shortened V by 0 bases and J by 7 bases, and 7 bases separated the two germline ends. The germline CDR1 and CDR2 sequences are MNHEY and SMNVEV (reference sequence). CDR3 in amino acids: CASSLSRVNEQFF. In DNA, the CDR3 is TGTGCCAGCAGTTTATCCAGGGTTAATGAGCAGTTCTTC.

For the CDR3, the DNA is TGTGCCAGCAGTATCCCAGGGGGCGACTATGGCTACACCTTC. Amino acids: CASSIPGGDYGYTF. The rearrangement links TRBV2 to TRBJ1-2; 8 bases agree with TRBD1. V trimming: 5 bases; J trimming: 3 bases; junction bases outside the gene matches: 5. CDR1 SNHLY and CDR2 FYNNEI come from the germline V gene. The CDR3 has 14 amino acids.

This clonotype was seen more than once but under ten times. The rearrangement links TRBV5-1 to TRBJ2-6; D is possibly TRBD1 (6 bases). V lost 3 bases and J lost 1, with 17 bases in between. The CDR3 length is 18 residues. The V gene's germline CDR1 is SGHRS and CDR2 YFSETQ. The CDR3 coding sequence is TGCGCCAGCAGCTGGGACACAGAACAATATTCTGGGGCCAACGTCCTGACTTTC. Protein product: CASSWDTEQYSGANVLTF.

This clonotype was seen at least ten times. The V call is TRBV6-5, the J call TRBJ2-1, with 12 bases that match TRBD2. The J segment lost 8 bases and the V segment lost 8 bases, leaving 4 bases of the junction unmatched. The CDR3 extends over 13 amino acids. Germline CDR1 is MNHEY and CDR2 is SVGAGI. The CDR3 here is CASSTSGRYEQFF. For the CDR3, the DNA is TGTGCCAGCTCGACTAGCGGGAGATATGAGCAGTTCTTC.

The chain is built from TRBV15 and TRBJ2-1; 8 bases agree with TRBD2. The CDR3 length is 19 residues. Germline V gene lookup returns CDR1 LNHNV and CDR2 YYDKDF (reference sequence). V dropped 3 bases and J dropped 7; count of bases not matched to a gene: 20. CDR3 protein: CATSRERVSFAGGGNEQFF. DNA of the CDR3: TGTGCCACCAGCAGGGAAAGGGTTTCCTTCGCGGGGGGTGGGAATGAGCAGTTCTTC. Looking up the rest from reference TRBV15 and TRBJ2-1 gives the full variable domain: DAMVIQNPRYQVTQFGKPVTLSCSQTLNHNVMYWYQQKSSQAPKLLFHYYDKDFNNEADTPDNFQSRRPNTSFCFLDIRSPGLGDTAMYLCATSRERVSFAGGGNEQFFGPGTRLTVL.

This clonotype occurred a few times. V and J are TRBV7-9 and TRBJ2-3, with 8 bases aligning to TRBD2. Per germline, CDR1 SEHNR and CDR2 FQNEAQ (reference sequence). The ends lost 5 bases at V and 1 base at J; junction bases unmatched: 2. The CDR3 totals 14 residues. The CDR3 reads CASSGSGGTDTQYF. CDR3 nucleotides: TGTGCCAGCAGCGGTAGCGGGGGCACAGATACGCAGTATTTT. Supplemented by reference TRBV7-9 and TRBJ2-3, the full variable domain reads DTGVSQNPRHKITKRGQNVTFRCDPISEHNRLYWYRQTLGQGPEFLTYFQNEAQLEKSRLLSDRFSAERPKGSFSTLEIQRTEQGDSAMYLCASSGSGGTDTQYFGPGTRLTVL.

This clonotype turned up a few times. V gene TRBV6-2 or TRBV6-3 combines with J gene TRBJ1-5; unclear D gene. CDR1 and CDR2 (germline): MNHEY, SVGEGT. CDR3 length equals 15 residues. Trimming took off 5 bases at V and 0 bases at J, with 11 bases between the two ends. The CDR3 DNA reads TGTGCCAGCAGTGACCCGGGATATAGCAATCAGCCCCAGCATTTT. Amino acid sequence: CASSDPGYSNQPQHF.

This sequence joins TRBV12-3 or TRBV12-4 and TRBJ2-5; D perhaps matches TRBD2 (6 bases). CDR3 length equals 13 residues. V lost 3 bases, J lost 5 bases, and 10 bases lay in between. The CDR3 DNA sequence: TGTGCCAGCAGTTTTCGGGGGAGGGAGACCCAGTACTTC. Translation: CASSFRGRETQYF.

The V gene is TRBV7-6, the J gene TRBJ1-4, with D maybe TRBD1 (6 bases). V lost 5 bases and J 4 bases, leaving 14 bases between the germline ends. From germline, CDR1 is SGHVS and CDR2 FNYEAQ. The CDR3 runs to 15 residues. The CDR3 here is CASSATGLNNEKLFF. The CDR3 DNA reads TGTGCCAGCAGCGCGACAGGTCTGAATAATGAAAAACTGTTTTTT.

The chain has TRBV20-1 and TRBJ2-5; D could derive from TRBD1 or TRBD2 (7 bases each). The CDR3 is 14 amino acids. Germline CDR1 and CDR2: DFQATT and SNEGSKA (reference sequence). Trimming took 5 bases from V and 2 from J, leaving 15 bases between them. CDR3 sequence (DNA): TGCAGTGCTCCGAGGGGGCGGGAGCAAGAGACCCAGTACTTC. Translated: CSAPRGREQETQYF.

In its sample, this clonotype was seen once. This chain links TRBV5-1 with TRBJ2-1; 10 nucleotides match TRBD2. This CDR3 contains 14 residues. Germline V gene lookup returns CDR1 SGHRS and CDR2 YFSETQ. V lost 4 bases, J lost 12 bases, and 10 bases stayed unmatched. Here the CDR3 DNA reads TGCGCCAGCAGCCCGACTAGCGGGTGTCCTGGGCAGTTCTTC. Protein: CASSPTSGCPGQFF.

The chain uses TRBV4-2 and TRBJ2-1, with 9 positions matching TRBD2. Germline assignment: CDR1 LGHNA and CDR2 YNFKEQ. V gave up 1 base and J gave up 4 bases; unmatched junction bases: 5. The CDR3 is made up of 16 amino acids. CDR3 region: CASSQGLAGGYNEQFF. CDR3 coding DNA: TGTGCCAGCAGCCAAGGTCTCGCGGGAGGGTACAATGAGCAGTTCTTC.

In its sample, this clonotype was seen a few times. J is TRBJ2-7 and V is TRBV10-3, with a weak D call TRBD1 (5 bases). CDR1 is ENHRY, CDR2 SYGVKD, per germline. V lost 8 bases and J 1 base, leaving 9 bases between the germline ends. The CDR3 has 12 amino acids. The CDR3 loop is CAISQGSYEQYF. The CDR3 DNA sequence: TGTGCCATCTCCCAGGGATCCTACGAGCAGTACTTC.

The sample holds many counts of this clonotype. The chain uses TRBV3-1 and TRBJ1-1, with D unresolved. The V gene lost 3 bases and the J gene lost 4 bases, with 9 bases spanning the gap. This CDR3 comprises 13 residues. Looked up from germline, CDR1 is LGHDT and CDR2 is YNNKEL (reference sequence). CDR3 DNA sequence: TGTGCCAGCAGCCAGGACCAGTTCACTGAAGCTTTCTTT. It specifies CASSQDQFTEAFF. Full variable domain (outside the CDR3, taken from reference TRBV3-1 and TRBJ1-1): DTAVSQTPKYLVTQMGNDKSIKCEQNLGHDTMYWYKQDSKKFLKIMFSYNNKELIINETVPNRFSPKSPDKAHLNLHINSLELGDSAVYFCASSQDQFTEAFFGQGTRLTVV.

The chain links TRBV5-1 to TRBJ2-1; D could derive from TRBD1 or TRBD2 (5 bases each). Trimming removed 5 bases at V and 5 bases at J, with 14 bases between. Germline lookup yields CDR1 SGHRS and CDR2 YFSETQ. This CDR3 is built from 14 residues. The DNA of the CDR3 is TGCGCCAGCAGTGTTGATACGGGGCACAATGAGCAGTTCTTC. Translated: CASSVDTGHNEQFF.